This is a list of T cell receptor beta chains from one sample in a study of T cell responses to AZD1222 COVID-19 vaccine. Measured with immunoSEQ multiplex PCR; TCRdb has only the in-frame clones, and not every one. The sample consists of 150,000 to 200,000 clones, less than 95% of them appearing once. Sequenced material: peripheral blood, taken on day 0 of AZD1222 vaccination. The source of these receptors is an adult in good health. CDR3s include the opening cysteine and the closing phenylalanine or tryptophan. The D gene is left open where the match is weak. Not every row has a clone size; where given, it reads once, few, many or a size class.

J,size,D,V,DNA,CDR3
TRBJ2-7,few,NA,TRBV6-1,TGTGCCAGCAGTGAAGAGGGGGGAAGCAACTACGAGCAGTACTTC,CASSEEGGSNYEQYF
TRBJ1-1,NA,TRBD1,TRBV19,TGTGCCAGTACCACAACCGCAGGGGGAACTATCCGAATGAACACTGAAGCTTTCTTT,CASTTTAGGTIRMNTEAFF
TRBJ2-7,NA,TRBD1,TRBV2,TGTGCCAGCAGTGGAAGGGACAGGTCCTACGAGCAGTACTTC,CASSGRDRSYEQYF
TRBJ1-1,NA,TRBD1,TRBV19,TGTGCCAGTAGCCGCGGACAGGGACGTTGGAACACTGAAGCTTTCTTT,CASSRGQGRWNTEAFF
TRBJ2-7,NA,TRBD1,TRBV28,TGTCCCAACACACGGGACAGGGCCCACGAGCAGTACTTC,CPNTRDRAHEQYF
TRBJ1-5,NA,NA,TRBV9,TGTGCCAGCAGCGATGGGGATCAGCCCCAGCATTTT,CASSDGDQPQHF
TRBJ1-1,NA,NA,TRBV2,TGTGCCAGACACGGGACGGATGTTATGAACACTGAAGCTTTCTTT,CARHGTDVMNTEAFF
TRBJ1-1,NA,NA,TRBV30,TGTGCCTGGAGCGAACGCCGGGCGAGCCGGGACACTGAAGCTTTCTTT,CAWSERRASRDTEAFF
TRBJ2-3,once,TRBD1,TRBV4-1,TGCGCCAGCAGCCCTACAGGGGGCGGCACAGATACGCAGTATTTT,CASSPTGGGTDTQYF
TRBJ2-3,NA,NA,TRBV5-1,TGCGCCAGCAGCACGGGACATCATAGCACAGATACGCAGTATTTT,CASSTGHHSTDTQYF
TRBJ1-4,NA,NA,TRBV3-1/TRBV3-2,TGTGCCAGCAGCCGACAAGGTAATGAAAAACTGTTTTTT,CASSRQGNEKLFF
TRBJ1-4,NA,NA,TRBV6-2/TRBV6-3,TGTGCCAGCAGCCTACTTGGACAGCAGAATGAAAAACTGTTTTTT,CASSLLGQQNEKLFF
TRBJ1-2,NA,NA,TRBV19,TGTGCCAGTAGTATCTCAATGGGTGGCTACACCTTC,CASSISMGGYTF
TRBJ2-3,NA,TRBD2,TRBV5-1,TGCGCCAGCAGGACTAAGCGGGGGCCCGATACGCAGTATTTT,CASRTKRGPDTQYF
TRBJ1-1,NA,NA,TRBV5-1,TGCGCCAGCAGTGGCGGGGGCGAGAACACTGAAGCTTTCTTT,CASSGGGENTEAFF
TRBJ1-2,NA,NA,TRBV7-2,TGTGCCAGCAGCCGGGACCGAAGCTATGGCTACACCTTC,CASSRDRSYGYTF
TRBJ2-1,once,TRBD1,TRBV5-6,TGTGCCAGCAGCCTGGGACAGGCGTACAATGAGCAGTTCTTC,CASSLGQAYNEQFF
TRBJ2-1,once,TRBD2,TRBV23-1,TGCGCCAGCAGTCGTAATAGCGGGAGGCGGAAGCAGTTCTTC,CASSRNSGRRKQFF
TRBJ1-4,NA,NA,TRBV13,TGTGCCAGCAGCGTCTCTGCCCGGTTAGGGGGAGCTAATGAAAAACTGTTTTTT,CASSVSARLGGANEKLFF
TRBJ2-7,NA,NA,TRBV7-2,TGTGCCAGCAGCTTAGGGGGCCGACAATACGAGCAGTACTTC,CASSLGGRQYEQYF
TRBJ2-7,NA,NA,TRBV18,TGTGCCAGCTCACCACTAGCGACACAGGGATCCTACGAGCAGTACTTC,CASSPLATQGSYEQYF
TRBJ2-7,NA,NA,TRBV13,TGTGCCAGCAGCTTGGGGGGAGGCTACGAGCAGTACTTC,CASSLGGGYEQYF
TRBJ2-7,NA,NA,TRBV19,TGTGCCAGTAGTATTGGGCAGGAAGCCTACGAGCAGTACTTC,CASSIGQEAYEQYF
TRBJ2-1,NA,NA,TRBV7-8,TGTGCCAGCAGCTTAAGCCTAGCCCGCTTAGATGAGCAGTTCTTC,CASSLSLARLDEQFF
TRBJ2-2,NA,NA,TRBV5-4,TGTGCCAGCAGCCCTAGCGCTCTGAACACCGGGGAGCTGTTTTTT,CASSPSALNTGELFF
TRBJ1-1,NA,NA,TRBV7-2,TGTGCCAGCACTCGCCTGAACACTGAAGCTTTCTTT,CASTRLNTEAFF
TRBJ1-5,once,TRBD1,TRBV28,TGTGCCAGCAGTTTATGGGGACAGGGGTGGGGTCAGCCCCAGCATTTT,CASSLWGQGWGQPQHF
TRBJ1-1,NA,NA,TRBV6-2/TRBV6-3,TGTGCCAGCAGTTACTCGGGCAGGACGGCCCGGGGGACTGAAGCTTTCTTT,CASSYSGRTARGTEAFF
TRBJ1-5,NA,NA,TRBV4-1,TGCGCCAGCAGCCAAGATTCTCTGGCTCGGCAGCCCCAGCATTTT,CASSQDSLARQPQHF
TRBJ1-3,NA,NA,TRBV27,TGTGCCAGCAGTTCCAACGCTGGAAACACCATATATTTT,CASSSNAGNTIYF
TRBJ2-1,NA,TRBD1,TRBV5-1,TGCGCCAGCGACACGGGACAGACGAACTACAATGAGCAGTTCTTC,CASDTGQTNYNEQFF
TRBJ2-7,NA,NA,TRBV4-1,TGCGCCAGCAGCCAAGATCCGGGGGACTACGAGCAGTACTTC,CASSQDPGDYEQYF
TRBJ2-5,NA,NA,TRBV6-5,TGTGCCAGCTGGGAGGAGACCCAGTACTTC,CASWEETQYF
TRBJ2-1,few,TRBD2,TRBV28,TGTGCCAGCAGTCCGCCGGGACTAGCGGGAGGAAATGAGCAGTTCTTC,CASSPPGLAGGNEQFF
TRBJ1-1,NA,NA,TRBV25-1,TGTGCCAGCAGTGGGGATGGGTCTGAAGCTTTCTTT,CASSGDGSEAFF
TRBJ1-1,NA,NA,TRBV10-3,TGTGCCATCAGTGCGTCGACAGTATTAGGCACTGAAGCTTTCTTT,CAISASTVLGTEAFF
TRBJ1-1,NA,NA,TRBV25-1,TGTGCCAGCAGCAAGGGGAGCCTGGGGGAGGCTGAAGCTTTCTTT,CASSKGSLGEAEAFF
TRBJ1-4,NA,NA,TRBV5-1,TGCGCCAGCAGCTCGATCCGTGCAGGCGAGAATGAAAAACTGTTTTTT,CASSSIRAGENEKLFF